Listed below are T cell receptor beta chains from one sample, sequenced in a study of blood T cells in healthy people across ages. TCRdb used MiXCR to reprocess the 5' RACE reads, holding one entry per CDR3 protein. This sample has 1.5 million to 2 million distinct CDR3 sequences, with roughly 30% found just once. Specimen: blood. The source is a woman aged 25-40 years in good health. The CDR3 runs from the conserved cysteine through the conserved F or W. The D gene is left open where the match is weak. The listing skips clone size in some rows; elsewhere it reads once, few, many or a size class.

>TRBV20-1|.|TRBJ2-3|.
TGCAGTGGAAGAGTACTTTCTAGCACAGATACGCAGTATTTT
CSGRVLSSTDTQYF
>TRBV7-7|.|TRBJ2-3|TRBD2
TGTGCCAGCAGCAGCGGGACTAGCGGGTACACCACGCAGTATTTT
CASSSGTSGYTTQYF
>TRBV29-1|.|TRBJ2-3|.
TGCAGCGTCTACAGACGAAGGGGCACAGATACGCAGTATTTT
CSVYRRRGTDTQYF
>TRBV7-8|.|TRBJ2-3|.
TGTGCCAGCAGCTTAGTGCAGGCCCTAGATACGCAGTATTTT
CASSLVQALDTQYF
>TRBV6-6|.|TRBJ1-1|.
TGTGCCAGCAGTTCCCGACTCACTGAAGCTTTCTTT
CASSSRLTEAFF
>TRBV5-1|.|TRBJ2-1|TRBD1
TGCGCCAGCAGCTTGGACAGGGGATCCTCCTACGAGCAGTTCTTC
CASSLDRGSSYEQFF
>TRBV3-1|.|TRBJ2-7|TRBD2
TGTGCCAGCAGCGGAGTAACTAGCGGGCGATCCTACGAGCAGTACTTC
CASSGVTSGRSYEQYF
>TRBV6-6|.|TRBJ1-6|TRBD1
TGTGCCAGCAGAGAAAAGGGGGCTAATTCACCCCTCCACTTT
CASREKGANSPLHF
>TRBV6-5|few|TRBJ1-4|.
TGTGCCAGCAGTTACTCAGGGCCCGGAAATGAAAAACTGTTTTTT
CASSYSGPGNEKLFF
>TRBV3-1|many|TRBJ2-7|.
TGTGCCAGCAGCGAGTGGGGCGAGCAGTACTTC
CASSEWGEQYF
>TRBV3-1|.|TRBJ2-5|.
TGTGCCAGCAGCCAAGAGACAGGCCTCCAAGAGACCCAGTACTTC
CASSQETGLQETQYF
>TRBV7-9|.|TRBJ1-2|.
TGTGCCAGCAGCTCTATAGGGGACGGGTATGGCTACACCTTC
CASSSIGDGYGYTF